These T cell receptor beta chains were read from a single sample in a study of human T cells and chemical hapten exposure. Each CDR3 protein gets one entry after TCRdb re-called the RACE reads with MiXCR. This table has around 150,000 distinct CDR3 sequences, around 30% appearing once. The sample consisted of whole blood, taken in connection with sensitization to the hapten diphenylcyclopropenone (DPC). All receptors come from a woman aged 18-29 years with alopecia areata. Some clones in this sample may be carry-over from other donors' samples. The CDR3 runs from the conserved cysteine through the conserved F or W. A D gene is named only where the DNA matches it firmly. Not all rows give a size; the values are once, few, many and, for expanded clones, a class.

TGTGCCTGGAGTATTACTGAGCAGTTCTTC CAWSITEQFF NA 10 few TRBJ2-1 TRBV30
TGTGCCAGCAGAAGACCGGGTTTAACTGAAGCTTTCTTT CASRRPGLTEAFF NA 13 few TRBJ1-1 TRBV2
TGTGCCGCCAACTCGGGACAGGGCTACGAGCAGTACTTC CAANSGQGYEQYF TRBD1 13 few TRBJ2-7 TRBV10-3
TGTGCCAGCAGGCCTAACAGGGAGGGAGCTTTCTTT CASRPNREGAFF NA 12 many TRBJ1-1 TRBV6-6
TGTGCCAGCAGTTCACACCCCGGGGAGCTGTTTTTT CASSSHPGELFF NA 12 NA TRBJ2-2 TRBV12-3/TRBV12-4
TGTGCCAGCAGCCCATGGACGGAAGAGACCCAGTACTTC CASSPWTEETQYF NA 13 few TRBJ2-5 TRBV9
TGCGCCAGTCGCCGGGACAGGGGCAATGAGCAGTTCTTC CASRRDRGNEQFF TRBD1 13 NA TRBJ2-1 TRBV5-1
TGCAGTGCTACGCGGGAGGCCAAGGCTTACGAGCAGTACTTC CSATREAKAYEQYF TRBD2 14 NA TRBJ2-7 TRBV20-1
TGTGCCAGTAGTGGTCTAGATCGGACCTACGAGCAGTACTTC CASSGLDRTYEQYF NA 14 NA TRBJ2-7 TRBV19
TGTGCCAGCACCCCAGCGGGAGCCTACAATGAGCAGTTCTTC CASTPAGAYNEQFF TRBD2 14 NA TRBJ2-1 TRBV12-3/TRBV12-4
TGCAGTGCTAGGGGGACATCAGACGGCGAGCAGTACTTC CSARGTSDGEQYF NA 13 NA TRBJ2-7 TRBV20-1
TGTGCCAGCAGCGTAAACCCAGGGGGCGAAGCTTTCTTT CASSVNPGGEAFF TRBD1 13 NA TRBJ1-1 TRBV9
TGCAGCGTTGGGCTTAGGGAGACCCAGTACTTC CSVGLRETQYF NA 11 NA TRBJ2-5 TRBV29-1
TGTGCCAGCAGTTACGTGGGAGTCATAACCGGGGAGCTGTTTTTT CASSYVGVITGELFF NA 15 NA TRBJ2-2 TRBV6-2/TRBV6-3
TGCAGTGCTATCACCGGGACCCAGCCCCAGCATTTT CSAITGTQPQHF NA 12 few TRBJ1-5 TRBV20-1
TGCAGCGTTGATGTGGACACCGAGCAGTACTTC CSVDVDTEQYF NA 11 few TRBJ2-7 TRBV29-1
TGCAGCGTCGAGACAGGGGGTGGCTACACCTTC CSVETGGGYTF TRBD1 11 few TRBJ1-2 TRBV29-1
TGTGCCAGCTCACCAGGACAGGGACGGGCTAATGAAAAACTGTTTTTT CASSPGQGRANEKLFF TRBD1 16 NA TRBJ1-4 TRBV18
TGTGCCAGCACCGGACAGGGGGCGACGGCTAGCGGGAGAAAAGAGCAGTACTTC CASTGQGATASGRKEQYF NA 18 many TRBJ2-7 TRBV21-1
TGTGCCAGCTGTGCAGGGGGCTGGGATCAGCCCCAGCATTTT CASCAGGWDQPQHF TRBD1 14 few TRBJ1-5 TRBV6-1
TGTGCCAGCAGTGGGACAGGGTACCACGAGCAGTACTTC CASSGTGYHEQYF TRBD1 13 few TRBJ2-7 TRBV12-3/TRBV12-4
TGTGCCAGCAGTGAAGGGACAGCTTCCTACAATGAGCAGTTCTTC CASSEGTASYNEQFF TRBD1 15 NA TRBJ2-1 TRBV25-1
TGTGCCAGCAGCCTAGGGGCTCGTAGCAATCAGCCCCAGCATTTT CASSLGARSNQPQHF NA 15 few TRBJ1-5 TRBV12-3/TRBV12-4
TGTGCCAGCAGCACCCGGGGACTGAGACTTCGACGGGGGGAAGGAGATACGCAGTATTTT CASSTRGLRLRRGEGDTQYF TRBD2 20 NA TRBJ2-3 TRBV14
TGTGCCAGCAGCCGGGACAGGGCAGAGACCCAGTACTTC CASSRDRAETQYF TRBD1 13 NA TRBJ2-5 TRBV5-5
TGCAGCGTTGAGCCGGGACAGGGTCCGAACTATGGCTACACCTTC CSVEPGQGPNYGYTF TRBD1 15 once TRBJ1-2 TRBV29-1
TGTGCCAGCAGCTTTCCTGGGGTCCAAGAGACCCAGTACTTC CASSFPGVQETQYF NA 14 NA TRBJ2-5 TRBV7-2
TGTGCCAGCAGCCCCCGACGGGCTAGCGGGAGGTCTGGGGATACGCAGTATTTT CASSPRRASGRSGDTQYF TRBD2 18 few TRBJ2-3 TRBV5-4
TGTGCCAGCAGGGCCGACGGAGCTTTCTTT CASRADGAFF NA 10 many TRBJ1-1 TRBV21-1
TGCAGTACAGACCATGGCTACACCTTC CSTDHGYTF NA 9 few TRBJ1-2 TRBV20-1
TGTGCCAGCAGCCCCCGGTATGAAGCTTTCTTT CASSPRYEAFF NA 11 NA TRBJ1-1 TRBV7-9
TGTGCCAGCAGCTTAGGGGGGGGCCAAGAGACCCAGTACTTC CASSLGGGQETQYF TRBD2 14 many TRBJ2-5 TRBV7-2
TGTGCCAGCAGTTTATGGCGCGGGGGCACTGAAGCTTTCTTT CASSLWRGGTEAFF NA 14 NA TRBJ1-1 TRBV28
TGCAGTGCCGACGGACAGGGTTGGGAGCAGTACTTC CSADGQGWEQYF TRBD1 12 few TRBJ2-7 TRBV20-1
TGCAGTGCTAGTTCTCCGGGCAGGGGGAGCGGCGATACGCAGTATTTT CSASSPGRGSGDTQYF TRBD1 16 few TRBJ2-3 TRBV20-1
TGTGCCAGCAGCTTCGGGACTAGCGGGGGGGTCGTCTCCTACGAGCAGTACTTC CASSFGTSGGVVSYEQYF TRBD2 18 few TRBJ2-7 TRBV7-2
TGCAGCTCCAGGTCGCCAAATGAAAAACTGTTTTTT CSSRSPNEKLFF NA 12 few TRBJ1-4 TRBV20-1
TGTGCCAGCAGCCTTCTCTCTCCTTATACAGGGGGCCCCTACGAGCAGTACTTC CASSLLSPYTGGPYEQYF TRBD1 18 NA TRBJ2-7 TRBV7-2
TGTGCCAGCAGCGCCGGGGTACAGGGGAAGAATGAGCAGTTCTTC CASSAGVQGKNEQFF TRBD1 15 few TRBJ2-1 TRBV9
TGCGCCAGCAGCCAAGGCAGGACGGGACATTCACCCCTCCACTTT CASSQGRTGHSPLHF NA 15 few TRBJ1-6 TRBV4-3
TGTGCCAGCAGCCGCCTATGGGCAGGGGCTAATGAAAAACTGTTTTTT CASSRLWAGANEKLFF NA 16 NA TRBJ1-4 TRBV3-1
TGCAGTGCTAGAGATCCTGCGGCGGTGCGGCCCCAGCATTTT CSARDPAAVRPQHF NA 14 NA TRBJ1-5 TRBV20-1